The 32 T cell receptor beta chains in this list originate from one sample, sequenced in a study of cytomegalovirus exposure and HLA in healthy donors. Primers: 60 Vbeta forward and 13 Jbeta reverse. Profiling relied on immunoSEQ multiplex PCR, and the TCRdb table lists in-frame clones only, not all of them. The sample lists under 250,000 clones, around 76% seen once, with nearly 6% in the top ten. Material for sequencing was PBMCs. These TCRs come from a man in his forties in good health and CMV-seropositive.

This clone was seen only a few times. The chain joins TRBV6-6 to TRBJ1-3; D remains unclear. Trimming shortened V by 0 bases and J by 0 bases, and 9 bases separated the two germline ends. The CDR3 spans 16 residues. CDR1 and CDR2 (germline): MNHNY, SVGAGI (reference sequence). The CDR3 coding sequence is TGTGCCAGCAGTTACTCGGTCAGCGACTCTGGAAACACCATATATTTT. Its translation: CASSYSVSDSGNTIYF.

This CDR3 reads CASSYGQGNYEQYV. The CDR3, as DNA: TGTGCCAGCAGCTACGGACAGGGGAATTACGAGCAGTACGTC. The chain has TRBV13 and TRBJ2-7; 9 nucleotides line up with TRBD1. Germline V gene data show CDR1 as PRHDT and CDR2 as FYEKMQ (reference sequence). V lost 4 bases and J lost 4; bases outside the gene matches: 5. The CDR3 runs 14 residues.

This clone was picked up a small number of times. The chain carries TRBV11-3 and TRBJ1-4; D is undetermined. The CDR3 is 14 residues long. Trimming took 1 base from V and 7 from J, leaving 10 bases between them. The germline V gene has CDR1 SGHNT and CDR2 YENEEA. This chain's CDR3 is CASSLGQAGEKLFF. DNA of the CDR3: TGTGCCAGCAGCTTAGGGCAGGCCGGTGAAAAACTGTTTTTT.

CDR3 residues: CASSPLDNEQFF. The CDR3 region has the DNA TGTGCCAGCAGCCCACTAGACAATGAGCAGTTCTTC. The rearrangement joins TRBV7-9 to TRBJ2-1; the D gene is possibly TRBD2 (5 bases). The V gene lost 5 bases and the J gene lost 5 bases, with 7 bases spanning the gap. CDR1 and CDR2 from the germline V gene are SEHNR and FQNEAQ (reference sequence). The CDR3 is made up of 12 amino acids. The variable domain in full, completed from reference TRBV7-9 and TRBJ2-1, reads DTGVSQNPRHKITKRGQNVTFRCDPISEHNRLYWYRQTLGQGPEFLTYFQNEAQLEKSRLLSDRFSAERPKGSFSTLEIQRTEQGDSAMYLCASSPLDNEQFFGPGTRLTVL.

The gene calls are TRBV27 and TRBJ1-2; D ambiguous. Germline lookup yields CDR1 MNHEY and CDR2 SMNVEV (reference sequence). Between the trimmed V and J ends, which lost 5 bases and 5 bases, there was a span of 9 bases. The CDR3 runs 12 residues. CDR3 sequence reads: CASSPAGYGYTF. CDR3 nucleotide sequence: TGTGCCAGCAGTCCCGCCGGGTATGGCTACACCTTC.

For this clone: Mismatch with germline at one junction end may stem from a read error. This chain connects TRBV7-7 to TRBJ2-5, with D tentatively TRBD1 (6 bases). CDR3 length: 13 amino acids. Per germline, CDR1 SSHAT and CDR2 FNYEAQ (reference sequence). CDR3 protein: CASSQGGAETQYF. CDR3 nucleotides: TGTGCTAGCAGCCAAGGGGGAGCGGAGACCCAGTACTTC.

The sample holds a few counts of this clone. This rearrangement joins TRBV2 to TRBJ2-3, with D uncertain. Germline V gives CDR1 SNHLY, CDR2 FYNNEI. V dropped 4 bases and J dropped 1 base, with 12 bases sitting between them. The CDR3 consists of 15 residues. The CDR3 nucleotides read TGTGCCAGCAGTGGGATCCACGAGGGCACAGATACGCAGTATTTT. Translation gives CASSGIHEGTDTQYF.

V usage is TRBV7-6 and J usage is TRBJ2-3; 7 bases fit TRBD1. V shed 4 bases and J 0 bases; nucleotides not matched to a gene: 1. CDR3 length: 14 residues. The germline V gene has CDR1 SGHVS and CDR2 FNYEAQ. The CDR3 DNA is TGTGCCAGCAGCTCCAGGGGGAGCACAGATACGCAGTATTTT. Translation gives CASSSRGSTDTQYF.

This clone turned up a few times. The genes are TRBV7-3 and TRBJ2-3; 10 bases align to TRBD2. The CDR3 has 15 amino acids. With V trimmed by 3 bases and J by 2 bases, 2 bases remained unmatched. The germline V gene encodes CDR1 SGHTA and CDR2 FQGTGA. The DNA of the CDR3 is TGTGCCAGCAGCTTCGGGACTAGCGACACAGATACGCAGTATTTT. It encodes CASSFGTSDTDTQYF.

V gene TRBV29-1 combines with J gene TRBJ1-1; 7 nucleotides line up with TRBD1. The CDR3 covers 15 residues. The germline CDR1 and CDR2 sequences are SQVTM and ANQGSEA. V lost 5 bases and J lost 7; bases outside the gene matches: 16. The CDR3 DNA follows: TGCAGCGTTATCGCCTACAGGGGCCTATCGGGTGAAGCTTTCTTT. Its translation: CSVIAYRGLSGEAFF.

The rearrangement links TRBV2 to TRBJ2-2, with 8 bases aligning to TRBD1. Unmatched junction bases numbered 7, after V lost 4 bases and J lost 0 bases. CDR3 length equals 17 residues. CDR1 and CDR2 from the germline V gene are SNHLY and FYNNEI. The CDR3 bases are TGTGCCAGCAGTGGGCCGGGACAGGCTTCGAACACCGGGGAGCTGTTTTTT. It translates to CASSGPGQASNTGELFF. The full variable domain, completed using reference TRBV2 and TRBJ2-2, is EPEVTQTPSHQVTQMGQEVILRCVPISNHLYFYWYRQILGQKVEFLVSFYNNEISEKSEIFDDQFSVERPDGSNFTLKIRSTKLEDSAMYFCASSGPGQASNTGELFFGEGSRLTVL.

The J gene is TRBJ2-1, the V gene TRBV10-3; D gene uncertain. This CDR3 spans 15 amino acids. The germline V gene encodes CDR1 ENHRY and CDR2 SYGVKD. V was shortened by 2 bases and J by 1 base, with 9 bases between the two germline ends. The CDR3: CAISESSLSYNEQFF. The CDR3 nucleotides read TGTGCCATCAGTGAGAGTAGCCTGTCCTACAATGAGCAGTTCTTC.

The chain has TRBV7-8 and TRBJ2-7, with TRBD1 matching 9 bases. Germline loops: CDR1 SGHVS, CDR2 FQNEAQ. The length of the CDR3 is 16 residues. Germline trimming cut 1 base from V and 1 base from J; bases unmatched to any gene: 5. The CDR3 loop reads CASSLGGQGRSYEQYV. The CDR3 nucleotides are TGTGCCAGCAGCTTAGGGGGACAGGGTCGATCCTACGAGCAGTACGTC.

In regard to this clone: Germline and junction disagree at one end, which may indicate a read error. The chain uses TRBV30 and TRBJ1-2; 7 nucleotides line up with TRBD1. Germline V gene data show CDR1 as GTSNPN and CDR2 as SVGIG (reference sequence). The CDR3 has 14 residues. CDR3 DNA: TGTGCCTGGAGCCTCGGGACAGCCGCCTATGGCTACATCTTC. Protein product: CAWSLGTAAYGYIF. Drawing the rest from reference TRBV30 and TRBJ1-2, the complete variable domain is SQTIHQWPATLVQPVGSPLSLECTVEGTSNPNLYWYRQAAGRGLQLLFYSVGIGQISSEVPQNLSASRPQDRQFILSSKKLLLSDSGFYLCAWSLGTAAYGYIFGSGTRLTVV.

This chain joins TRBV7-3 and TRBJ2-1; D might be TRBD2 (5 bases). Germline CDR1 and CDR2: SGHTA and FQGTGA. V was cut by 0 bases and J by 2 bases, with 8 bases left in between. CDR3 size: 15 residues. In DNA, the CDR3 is TGTGCCAGCAGCTTAACGGGGAGCCCCTACAATGAGCAGTTCTTC. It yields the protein CASSLTGSPYNEQFF.

CDR3: CASSVTGRSNQPQHF. CDR3 nucleotide sequence: TGTGCCAGCAGCGTGACAGGACGAAGCAATCAGCCCCAGCATTTT. This chain connects TRBV2 to TRBJ1-5, with a tentative D call TRBD1 (6 bases). The germline V gene has CDR1 SNHLY and CDR2 FYNNEI. The CDR3 runs 15 residues. V lost 6 bases, J lost 1 base, and 13 bases lay in between.

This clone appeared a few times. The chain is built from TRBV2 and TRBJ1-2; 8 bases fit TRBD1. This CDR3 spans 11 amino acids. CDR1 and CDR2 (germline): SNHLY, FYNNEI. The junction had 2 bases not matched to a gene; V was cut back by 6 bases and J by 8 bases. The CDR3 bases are TGTGCCAGCAGGAGGACAGGGGGCTACACCTTC. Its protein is CASRRTGGYTF. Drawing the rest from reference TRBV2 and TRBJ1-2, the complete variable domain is EPEVTQTPSHQVTQMGQEVILRCVPISNHLYFYWYRQILGQKVEFLVSFYNNEISEKSEIFDDQFSVERPDGSNFTLKIRSTKLEDSAMYFCASRRTGGYTFGSGTRLTVV.

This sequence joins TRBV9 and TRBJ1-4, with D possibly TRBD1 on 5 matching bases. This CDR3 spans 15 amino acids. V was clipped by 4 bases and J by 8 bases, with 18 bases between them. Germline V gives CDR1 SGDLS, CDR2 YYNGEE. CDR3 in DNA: TGTGCCAGCAGCCCAGAAGGAAGGGGTCGGGAAAAACTGTTTTTT. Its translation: CASSPEGRGREKLFF.

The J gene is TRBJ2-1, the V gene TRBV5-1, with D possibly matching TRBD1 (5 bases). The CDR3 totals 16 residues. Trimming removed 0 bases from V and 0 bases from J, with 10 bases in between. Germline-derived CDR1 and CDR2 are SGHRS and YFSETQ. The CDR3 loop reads CASSLDLDNSYNEQFF. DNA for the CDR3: TGCGCCAGCAGCTTGGATTTGGACAACTCCTACAATGAGCAGTTCTTC.

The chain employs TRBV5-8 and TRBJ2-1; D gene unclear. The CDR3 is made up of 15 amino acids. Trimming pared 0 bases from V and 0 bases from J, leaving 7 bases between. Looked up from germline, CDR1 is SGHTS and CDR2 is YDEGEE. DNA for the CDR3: TGTGCCAGCAGCTTGGCTAGTTACTCCTACAATGAGCAGTTCTTC. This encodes CASSLASYSYNEQFF.

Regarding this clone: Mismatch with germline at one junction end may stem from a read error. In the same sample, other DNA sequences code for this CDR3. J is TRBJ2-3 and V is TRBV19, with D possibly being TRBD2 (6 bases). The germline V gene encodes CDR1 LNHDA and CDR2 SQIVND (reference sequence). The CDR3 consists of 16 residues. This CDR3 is CASSISSSAGTDTQYF. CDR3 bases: TGTGCCAGCAGTATCTCGTCTAGCGCTGGCACAGATACGCAGTATTTT.

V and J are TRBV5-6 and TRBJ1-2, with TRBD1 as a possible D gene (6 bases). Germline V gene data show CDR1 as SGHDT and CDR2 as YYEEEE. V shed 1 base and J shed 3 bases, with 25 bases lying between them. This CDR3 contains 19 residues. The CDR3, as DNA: TGTGCCAGCAGCTTGTATGGCGACCGGACAGCTGGGGGAGACTATGGCTACACCTTC. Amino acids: CASSLYGDRTAGGDYGYTF.

The CDR3 sequence: CASSLSGLAGEQFF. CDR3 bases: TGCGCCAGCAGCTTGTCAGGACTAGCGGGTGAGCAGTTCTTC. V is TRBV5-1 and J is TRBJ2-1; 11 nucleotides align to TRBD2. The CDR3 has 14 amino acids. Trimming took 1 base from V and 9 from J; bases not matched to a gene: 3. The V gene's germline CDR1 is SGHRS and CDR2 YFSETQ.

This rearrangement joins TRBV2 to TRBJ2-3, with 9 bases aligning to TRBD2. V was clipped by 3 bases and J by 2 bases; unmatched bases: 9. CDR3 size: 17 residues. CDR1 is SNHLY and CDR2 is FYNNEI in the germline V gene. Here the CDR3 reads CASSDPSRGGDTDTQYF. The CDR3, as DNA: TGTGCCAGCAGTGACCCTTCTCGCGGGGGGGACACAGATACGCAGTATTTT.

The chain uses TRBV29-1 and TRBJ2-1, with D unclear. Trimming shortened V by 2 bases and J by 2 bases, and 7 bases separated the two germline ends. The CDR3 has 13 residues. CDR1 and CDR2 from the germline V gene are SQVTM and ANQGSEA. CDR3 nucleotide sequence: TGCAGCGTTGAACCCACTGCCTACAATGAGCAGTTCTTC. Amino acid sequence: CSVEPTAYNEQFF.

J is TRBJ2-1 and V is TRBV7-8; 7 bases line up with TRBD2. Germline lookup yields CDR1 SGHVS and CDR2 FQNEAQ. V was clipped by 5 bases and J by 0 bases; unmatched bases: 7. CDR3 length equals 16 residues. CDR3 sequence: CASSRYLAGSYNEQFF. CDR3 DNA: TGTGCCAGCAGCCGATACTTAGCGGGCTCCTACAATGAGCAGTTCTTC.

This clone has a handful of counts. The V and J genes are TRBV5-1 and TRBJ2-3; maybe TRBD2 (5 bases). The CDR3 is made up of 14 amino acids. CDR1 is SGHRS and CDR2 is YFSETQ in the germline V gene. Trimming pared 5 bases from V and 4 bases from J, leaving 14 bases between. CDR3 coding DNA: TGCGCCAGCAGAAATGACTACACCGCAGATACGCAGTATTTT. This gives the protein CASRNDYTADTQYF.

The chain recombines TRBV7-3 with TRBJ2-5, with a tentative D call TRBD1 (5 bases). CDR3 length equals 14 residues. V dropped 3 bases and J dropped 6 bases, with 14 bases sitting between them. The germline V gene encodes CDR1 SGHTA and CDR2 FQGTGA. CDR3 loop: CASSLPGIGQTQYF. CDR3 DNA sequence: TGTGCCAGCAGCTTGCCAGGGATTGGGCAGACCCAGTACTTC.

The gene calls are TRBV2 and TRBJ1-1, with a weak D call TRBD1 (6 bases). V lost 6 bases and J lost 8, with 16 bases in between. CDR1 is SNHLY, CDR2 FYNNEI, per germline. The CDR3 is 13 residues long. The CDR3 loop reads CASSGEAGAEAFF. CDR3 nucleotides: TGTGCCAGCAGCGGGGAGGCGGGGGCGGAAGCTTTCTTT.

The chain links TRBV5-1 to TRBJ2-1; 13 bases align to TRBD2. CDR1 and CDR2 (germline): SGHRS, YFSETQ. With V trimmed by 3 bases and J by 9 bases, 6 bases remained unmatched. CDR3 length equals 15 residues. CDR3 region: CASSSLAGGIGEQFF. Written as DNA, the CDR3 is TGCGCCAGCAGCTCACTAGCGGGAGGGATTGGTGAGCAGTTCTTC.

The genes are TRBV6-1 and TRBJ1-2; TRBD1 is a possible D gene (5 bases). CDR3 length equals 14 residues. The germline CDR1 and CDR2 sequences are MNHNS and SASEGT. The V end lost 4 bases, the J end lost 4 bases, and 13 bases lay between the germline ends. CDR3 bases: TGTGCCAGCAGTGGTATCACAGGCGCCTATGGCTACACCTTC. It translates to CASSGITGAYGYTF.

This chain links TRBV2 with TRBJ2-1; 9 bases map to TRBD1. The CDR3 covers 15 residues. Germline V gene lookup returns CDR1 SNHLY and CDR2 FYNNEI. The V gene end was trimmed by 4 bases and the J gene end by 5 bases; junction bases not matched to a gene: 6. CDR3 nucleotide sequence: TGTGCCAGCAGTGCACAACAGGGGGCGAACAATGAGCAGTTCTTC. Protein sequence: CASSAQQGANNEQFF. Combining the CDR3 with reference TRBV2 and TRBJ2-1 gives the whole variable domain EPEVTQTPSHQVTQMGQEVILRCVPISNHLYFYWYRQILGQKVEFLVSFYNNEISEKSEIFDDQFSVERPDGSNFTLKIRSTKLEDSAMYFCASSAQQGANNEQFFGPGTRLTVL.